This entry lists 19 T cell receptor beta chains sequenced from one sample in a study of radiotherapy plus CTLA-4 blockade in lung cancer. Repertoires were generated with immunoSEQ multiplex PCR, while TCRdb's copy carries only in-frame clones and drops some. The table has 85,000 to 90,000 clones, about 78% seen once. Sequences were derived from peripheral blood, sampled from a patient treated with radiotherapy plus ipilimumab. Receptor source: a human donor with non-small cell lung cancer that progressed on radiotherapy plus ipilimumab.

The V and J genes are TRBV6-5 and TRBJ1-3; D possibly corresponds to TRBD1 (5 bases). The CDR3 sequence is 14 residues long. CDR1 and CDR2 from the germline V gene are MNHEY and SVGAGI. V was trimmed by 5 bases and J by 3 bases, leaving 11 bases between them. In DNA, the CDR3 is TGTGCCAGCAGTGGGGGGACCCTTGGAAACACCATATATTTT. This translates into CASSGGTLGNTIYF.

The chain uses TRBV4-3 and TRBJ1-6; the D gene is possibly TRBD1 (5 bases). The V and J ends lost 1 base and 7 bases respectively, with 20 bases between them. The germline gives CDR1 LGHNA, CDR2 YSLEER. The CDR3 sequence is 18 residues long. The CDR3 DNA is TGCGCCAGCAGCCAAGCTCAAGGACAAGGGGTGGAGAATTCACCCCTCCACTTT. Amino acid sequence: CASSQAQGQGVENSPLHF.

This clone is a singleton in its sample. Relative to the germline gene, one junction end is altered; a read error may explain this. The genes are TRBV7-7 and TRBJ1-5; D might be TRBD1 (5 bases). Germline lookup yields CDR1 SSHAT and CDR2 FNYEAQ (reference sequence). This CDR3 spans 13 amino acids. CDR3 DNA sequence: TGTGCTAGCAGCGAGGACATTTATCAGCCCCAGCATTTT. Translating gives CASSEDIYQPQHF.

V gene TRBV6-1 combines with J gene TRBJ2-6; 7 bases are shared with TRBD2. CDR1 is MNHNS, CDR2 SASEGT, per germline. The V and J ends lost 6 bases and 2 bases, in that order; junction bases with no gene match: 4. The CDR3 runs 15 residues. CDR3 DNA sequence: TGTGCCAGCAGGGGGGGAGGGCCTGGGGCCAACGTCCTGACTTTC. Protein: CASRGGGPGANVLTF.

In its sample, this clone was seen a few times. This chain links TRBV10-1 with TRBJ1-2; 11 bases align to TRBD1. The CDR3 length is 15 residues. Germline V CDR1 and CDR2: WNHNN, SYGVQD (reference sequence). V was clipped by 4 bases and J by 1 base; unmatched bases: 2. The CDR3 bases are TGCGCCAGCAGTGGGGGACAGGGGGTTAACTATGGCTACACCTTC. It specifies CASSGGQGVNYGYTF.

This chain connects TRBV9 to TRBJ2-1; D perhaps matches TRBD1 (5 bases). CDR1 and CDR2 (germline): SGDLS, YYNGEE. The CDR3 is 14 amino acids. The ends were cut back, 4 bases at V and 3 bases at J, with 11 bases in the middle. The CDR3 DNA reads as TGTGCCAGCAGCCCTGACAGCAACTACAATGAGCAGTTCTTC. It specifies CASSPDSNYNEQFF.

The chain combines TRBV5-1 with TRBJ2-1; D might be TRBD1 (5 bases). In germline, CDR1 is SGHRS, CDR2 YFSETQ. This CDR3 is built from 16 residues. V lost 2 bases to trimming and J lost 3 bases, with 15 bases between them. In nucleotides, the CDR3 is TGCGCCAGCAGCTTTAGTTCTTACAGGCACTACAATGAGCAGTTCTTC. It codes for CASSFSSYRHYNEQFF.

V gene TRBV5-1 combines with J gene TRBJ2-2, with TRBD1 as a possible D gene (6 bases). The CDR3 is 15 residues long. CDR1 is SGHRS, CDR2 YFSETQ, per germline. Trimming took 4 bases from V and 4 from J, leaving 14 bases between them. In DNA, the CDR3 is TGCGCCAGCAGCCAAGGGGGTAGTAGCACCGGGGAGCTGTTTTTT. Amino acids: CASSQGGSSTGELFF.

The chain employs TRBV7-9 and TRBJ2-7; D might be TRBD1 (6 bases). CDR3 length equals 14 residues. Germline values: CDR1 SEHNR, CDR2 FQNEAQ (reference sequence). The V end was cut by 5 bases, the J end by 5 bases, with 16 bases between. CDR3 sequence reads: CASSPGQLRDEQYF. In DNA, the CDR3 is TGTGCCAGCAGCCCAGGACAGCTGCGCGACGAGCAGTACTTC.

J is TRBJ1-1 and V is TRBV7-2; D unresolved. The CDR3 runs 13 residues. Trimming left V 5 bases short and J 8 bases short, with 15 bases between. CDR1 is SGHTA and CDR2 is FQGNSA in the germline V gene. The CDR3 loop is CASSNPRAKEAFF. The CDR3, as DNA: TGTGCCAGCAGCAACCCCCGGGCCAAAGAAGCTTTCTTT.

The sample holds one count of this clone. V and J are TRBV5-1 and TRBJ1-4; 10 bases agree with TRBD1. The length of the CDR3 is 14 residues. Per germline, CDR1 SGHRS and CDR2 YFSETQ. With 1 base clipped from V and 8 bases from J, the junction kept 2 bases outside the gene matches. Written as DNA, the CDR3 is TGCGCCAGCAGCTTGCGGGACAGGGGCGAAAAACTGTTTTTT. It is translated as CASSLRDRGEKLFF. Looking up the rest from reference TRBV5-1 and TRBJ1-4 gives the full variable domain: KAGVTQTPRYLIKTRGQQVTLSCSPISGHRSVSWYQQTPGQGLQFLFEYFSETQRNKGNFPGRFSGRQFSNSRSEMNVSTLELGDSALYLCASSLRDRGEKLFFGSGTQLSVL.

This clone was picked up one time. The CDR3 DNA is TGTGCCAGCATCAAAGTGGGATGGCAACCTGTTAACTATGGCTACACCTTC. Translating gives CASIKVGWQPVNYGYTF. The chain joins TRBV5-6 to TRBJ1-2; D remains ambiguous. The CDR3 extends over 17 amino acids. The V end lost 6 bases, the J end lost 1 base, and 22 bases lay between the germline ends. Germline lookup yields CDR1 SGHDT and CDR2 YYEEEE.

This chain connects TRBV7-6 to TRBJ1-5; TRBD1 matches at 8 bases. The length of the CDR3 is 17 residues. V gave up 3 bases and J gave up 11 bases; unmatched junction bases: 18. CDR1 and CDR2 (germline): SGHVS, FNYEAQ. As DNA, the CDR3 is TGTGCCAGCAGCTTGAACCCGAGGGCCAGGGGGCAGGAGGCCCAGCATTTT. It codes for CASSLNPRARGQEAQHF.

The chain couples TRBV6-1 to TRBJ2-2; 7 bases line up with TRBD1. The CDR3 spans 14 residues. Germline loops: CDR1 MNHNS, CDR2 SASEGT. Unmatched junction bases numbered 6, after V lost 6 bases and J lost 5 bases. DNA of the CDR3: TGTGCCAGCAGGCTAACAGGGGTTACCGGGGAGCTGTTTTTT. It is translated as CASRLTGVTGELFF.

With respect to this clone: This CDR3 is also generated by other DNA sequences in the sample. J is TRBJ1-1 and V is TRBV5-1, with 9 bases identical to TRBD1. Germline CDR1 reads SGHRS; CDR2 reads YFSETQ. The V gene end was trimmed by 4 bases and the J gene end by 4 bases; junction bases not matched to a gene: 5. There are 14 residues in the CDR3. The DNA of the CDR3 is TGCGCCAGCAGCCCTGGGACAGGGCCCACTGAAGCTTTCTTT. It translates to CASSPGTGPTEAFF.

J is TRBJ1-5 and V is TRBV15; D is possibly TRBD1 (6 bases). V was trimmed by 5 bases and J by 2 bases, leaving 16 bases between them. The CDR3 is 16 residues long. In germline, CDR1 is LNHNV, CDR2 YYDKDF (reference sequence). CDR3 protein: CATSPGGATGNQPQHF. The CDR3 nucleotides read TGTGCCACCAGCCCCGGGGGGGCGACGGGCAATCAGCCCCAGCATTTT.

The chain has TRBV2 and TRBJ1-1, with D possibly matching TRBD1 (5 bases). Between the trimmed V and J ends, which lost 6 bases and 1 base, there was a span of 12 bases. From germline, CDR1 is SNHLY and CDR2 FYNNEI. The CDR3 is made up of 14 amino acids. For the CDR3, the DNA is TGTGCCAGCAGCAGGGCACGAGGGAACACTGAAGCTTTCTTT. Protein: CASSRARGNTEAFF.

The chain couples TRBV5-1 to TRBJ2-3; D unclear. The germline CDR1 and CDR2 sequences are SGHRS and YFSETQ. This CDR3 region has 14 residues. V was trimmed by 0 bases and J by 2 bases, leaving 7 bases between them. The DNA for the CDR3 is TGCGCCAGCAGCTTGGGGGCCCCCACAGATACGCAGTATTTT. It encodes CASSLGAPTDTQYF.

V usage is TRBV27 and J usage is TRBJ2-7; weak D call: TRBD1 (6 bases). Per the germline V gene, CDR1 is MNHEY and CDR2 is SMNVEV (reference sequence). The CDR3 sequence is 13 residues long. V was cut by 2 bases and J by 6 bases, with 11 bases left in between. CDR3 loop: CASSLGWGREQYF. The DNA of the CDR3 is TGTGCCAGCAGTTTAGGGTGGGGGCGCGAGCAGTACTTC.